This note documents a single TCR beta chain sequence. The data derive from a study of blood T cell repertoires in COVID-19. At the level of the study: The cDNA or gDNA used as material had been derived from T cells, B-cell-depleted T cells, or PBMCs.

V dropped 4 bases and J dropped 9 bases, with 21 bases sitting between them. CDR1 is SGDLS and CDR2 is YYNGEE in the germline V gene. CDR3 length: 15 amino acids. Sequencing was performed with immunoSEQ multiplex PCR; in TCRdb, only in-frame clones are kept and a portion is missing. The data contain fewer than 60,000 clones, approximately 80% of them seen just once; the ten biggest clones take up roughly 10%. The TCR originated in a man aged 25 to 40 with COVID-19, enrolled during active disease. The chain carries TRBV9 and TRBJ2-3, with D tentatively TRBD2 (5 bases). Material: peripheral blood. CDR3 amino acids: CASSRQVLSWETQYF. CDR3 in DNA: TGTGCCAGCAGCAGGCAGGTCCTTTCTTGGGAGACGCAGTATTTT.